The sequence of this T cell receptor beta chain was determined in a study of PD-L1 blockade in urothelial cancer (TCRdb year 2017). About the investigation overall: Every patient began therapy at some point between 2013 and 2015 and was given atezolizumab 1,200 mg intravenously every 3 weeks. An ECOG performance status of 0 or 1 was recorded for the patients, and 0 to 3 prior chemotherapy regimens had been received by the patients. A median of about 140,000 T cells and 85,000 or so unique TCRs was obtained from blood samples, and a median clonality of roughly 0.082 was observed. Pretreatment tumor samples and matched peripheral blood, collected serially before and after atezolizumab treatment, underwent TCR sequencing. Durable clinical benefit was defined as a progression-free survival longer than 6 months, and TCR features were additionally tested against progression-free survival and overall survival. About 90% of the 29 patients were identified as males with urothelial cancer of bladder origin, and a prior smoking history was reported by 18 of 29 patients. Durable clinical benefit was achieved by nine patients and was not achieved by 20 patients. Whole exome sequencing and RNA sequencing of pretreatment tumors were performed alongside TCR sequencing in the same patients. Somatic, immune and clinical correlates of response to PD-L1 blockade with atezolizumab in urothelial cancer were the focus of an exploratory multi-omic analysis. Pretreatment blood TCR-seq was available for about 28 patients, at least one posttreatment blood collection was obtained for about 24 patients, and tumor TCR-seq was available for about 24 patients. Blood samples were analyzed at two time points: 3 weeks after treatment start (second dose) and 6 weeks after treatment start. What the research found in general, with its limitations: A pretreatment peripheral blood TCR clonality below the median was linked to improved progression-free and overall survival. Because the sample size was small (n of about 27) and many exploratory analyses were performed, the results are intended to be hypothesis-generating. Among patients with durable benefit, tumor-associated TCR clones showed greater expansion in peripheral blood 3 weeks after treatment started (n ≈ 21, p = 0.022).

As for this clone: The antigen it recognizes is unknown. No much larger clone is present one base from it, and per-base qualities are unavailable.

As encoded in the germline V gene, CDR1 is MNHEY while CDR2 is SVGAGI. Reading from cysteine to phenylalanine, the CDR3 counts 15 amino acids. CDR3 DNA is the only sequence kept; it has 45 bases, read in frame from the first base. Trimmed from V: 7 bases; trimmed from J: 3 bases; junction bases lacking a gene match: 6. Synthetic TCR analog templates were spiked into each PCR so that absolute template abundance could be estimated from read counts. Using the immunoSEQ assay, TCRbeta CDR3 regions were amplified from genomic DNA with bias-controlled V and J gene primers. Rearranged TCRbeta segments were sequenced at approximately 20X coverage. The authors' analysis ran thus. Sequencing errors were corrected by clustering, and CDR3s were annotated against IMGT so that V, D and J genes could be assigned. Only productive TCRbeta rearrangements were used in downstream analyses, excluding out-of-frame or stop-codon sequences. Clonality was calculated as one minus the Shannon entropy normalized by the log of the number of unique productive sequences. Fisher's exact test with Benjamini-Hochberg correction, at a threshold of adjusted p below 0.01, was used to find clones that differed between time points or between blood and tumor. TCRdb limited this immuneACCESS table to in-frame rearrangements with V and J called. A share of clones is missing; checked studies link under half to unresolved V genes, and the rest is unexplained. Clone size and V and J calls were adopted from that table, with D and trimming inferred from the DNA. For this sample there are 35,000 or so clones; around 88% appear just once. The top ten hold around 17% of the sample.

The cohort included about 30 patients with locally advanced or metastatic urothelial carcinoma who were treated at Memorial Sloan Kettering on a trial protocol. Peripheral blood mononuclear cells were collected pretreatment and during treatment, with between 1 and 8 total time points per patient. The Qiagen DNeasy Blood extraction kit was used to purify genomic DNA from total PBMCs and tumor samples. PBMCs were collected pretreatment and during treatment, and were isolated and stored as previously described. The sequence came from a man between 60 and 75 years old with urothelial cancer. The source material was PBMCs, sampled around atezolizumab (anti-PD-L1) treatment. Rearrangement joined TRBV6-5 to TRBJ2-2; a stretch of 9 junction bases matches TRBD1. The sequenced DNA is TGTGCCAGCACCCCACAGGGGGCGGACACCGGGGAGCTGTTTTTT. This encodes CASTPQGADTGELFF.